These 8 T cell receptor beta chains came from one sample sequenced in a study of blood T cell repertoires in COVID-19. TCRdb keeps only in-frame clones here, not all; method: immunoSEQ multiplex PCR. Here the sample spans 30,000 to 40,000 clones, roughly 75% being singletons. Sequenced: peripheral blood. The receptor set was obtained from a man older than 75 with active or convalescent COVID-19.

V is TRBV27 and J is TRBJ2-3; 7 bases align to TRBD2. The CDR3 is 16 residues long. Germline loops: CDR1 MNHEY, CDR2 SMNVEV (reference sequence). The trim removed 5 bases at V and 1 base at J, leaving 9 bases unmatched. The CDR3 DNA is TGTGCCAGCAGTCTCCCCGCGGGAGTGGGCACAGATACGCAGTATTTT. This sequence encodes CASSLPAGVGTDTQYF.

The chain has TRBV2 and TRBJ2-2; D is perhaps TRBD1 (5 bases). Germline V gene lookup returns CDR1 SNHLY and CDR2 FYNNEI. CDR3 length: 15 residues. Deletions cut 4 bases from V and 1 base from J, with 10 bases between. CDR3 sequence: CASSGKGLNTGELFF. The CDR3, as DNA: TGTGCCAGCAGTGGCAAGGGGTTGAACACCGGGGAGCTGTTTTTT.

The chain is built from TRBV9 and TRBJ1-4; no firm D call. Germline assignment: CDR1 SGDLS and CDR2 YYNGEE. Trimming shortened V by 0 bases and J by 0 bases, and 6 bases separated the two germline ends. The CDR3 has 15 amino acids. The DNA of the CDR3 is TGTGCCAGCAGCGTAGGGGGAGCAACTAATGAAAAACTGTTTTTT. It is translated as CASSVGGATNEKLFF.

The chain uses TRBV7-3 and TRBJ2-6; 10 bases align to TRBD1. The CDR3 consists of 21 residues. Trimming cost V 5 bases and J 0 bases; bases outside gene matches: 16. The V gene's germline CDR1 is SGHTA and CDR2 FQGTGA. The CDR3 nucleotides are TGTGCCAGCAGCCCCATCCCGGGACAGGGGACCCTACTCTCTGGGGCCAACGTCCTGACTTTC. Amino acid sequence: CASSPIPGQGTLLSGANVLTF.

The chain joins TRBV4-1 to TRBJ1-1, with 11 nucleotides matching TRBD1. Germline V gives CDR1 MGHRA, CDR2 YSYEKL. There are 18 residues in the CDR3. V dropped 0 bases and J dropped 2; count of bases not matched to a gene: 8. CDR3 nucleotides: TGCGCCAGCAGCCAAGATTCCTCCGGGACAGGGGGAAACACTGAAGCTTTCTTT. Translation: CASSQDSSGTGGNTEAFF.

The gene calls are TRBV29-1 and TRBJ2-5; D is unresolved. The CDR3 extends over 14 amino acids. Per the germline V gene, CDR1 is SQVTM and CDR2 is ANQGSEA. The V gene lost 4 bases and the J gene lost 1 base, with 13 bases spanning the gap. The CDR3 coding sequence is TGCAGCGTTGTTGGGCAGGAAATCCAAGAGACCCAGTACTTC. Translation: CSVVGQEIQETQYF.

The V and J genes are TRBV7-9 and TRBJ2-1, with 10 bases that match TRBD2. Trimming removed 4 bases from V and 0 bases from J; junction bases left unmatched: 12. The CDR3 length is 19 residues. Germline values: CDR1 SEHNR, CDR2 FQNEAQ (reference sequence). The CDR3 nucleotides are TGTGCCAGCAGCTCCCCTAGCGGGGGTGATCATAGCTCCTACAATGAGCAGTTCTTC. Encoded protein: CASSSPSGGDHSSYNEQFF.

This rearrangement joins TRBV28 to TRBJ2-1; 7 bases are shared with TRBD1. Looked up from germline, CDR1 is MDHEN and CDR2 is SYDVKM. V shed 6 bases, J shed 7 bases, and the junction held 9 bases outside the gene matches. The CDR3 runs to 14 residues. CDR3 bases: TGTGCCAGCAGGCTCGCATACAGGGGTAATGAGCAGTTCTTC. Translated, it gives CASRLAYRGNEQFF.